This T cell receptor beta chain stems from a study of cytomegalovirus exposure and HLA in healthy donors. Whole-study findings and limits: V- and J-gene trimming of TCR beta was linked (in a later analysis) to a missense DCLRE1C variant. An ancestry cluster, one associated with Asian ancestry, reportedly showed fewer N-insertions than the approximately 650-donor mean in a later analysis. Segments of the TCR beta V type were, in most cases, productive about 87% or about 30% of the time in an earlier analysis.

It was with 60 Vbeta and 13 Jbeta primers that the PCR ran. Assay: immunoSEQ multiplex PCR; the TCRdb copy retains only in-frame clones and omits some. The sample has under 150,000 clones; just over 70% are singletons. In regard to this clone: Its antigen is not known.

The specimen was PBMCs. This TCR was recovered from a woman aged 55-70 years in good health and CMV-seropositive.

The DNA for the CDR3 is TGTGCCAGTAGTCGACAGGATAGCAATCAGCCCCAGCATTTT. This gives the protein CASSRQDSNQPQHF. The genes are TRBV19 and TRBJ1-5; D is perhaps TRBD1 (6 bases). The CDR3 contains 14 residues. The germline gives CDR1 LNHDA, CDR2 SQIVND (reference sequence). Between the trimmed V and J ends, which lost 5 bases and 0 bases, there was a span of 8 bases.